One sample yielded the 15 T cell receptor beta chains listed below, sequenced in a study of OX40 agonist ivuxolimab in advanced cancers. Library prep was done by the immunoSEQ multiplex PCR assay. TCRdb carries this immuneACCESS record with in-frame sequences only. Its versions omit some clonotypes, under half of them owing to an unresolved V gene in the studies checked, with the rest unexplained. The sample table contains about 47,000 clones; only one count was recorded for around 80% of them. The ten largest account for roughly 25% of the sample. This sample comprised CD4+ or CD8+ T cells sorted from blood, obtained in a trial of the OX40 agonist ivuxolimab. Receptor source: an adult with an advanced solid tumor such as melanoma, head and neck, liver or kidney cancer.

In its sample, this clone was seen once. This sequence joins TRBV7-9 and TRBJ1-4; a weak D match, TRBD1 (5 bases). Germline CDR1 SEHNR, CDR2 FQNEAQ (reference sequence). V was clipped by 5 bases and J by 0 bases, with 13 bases between them. The CDR3 consists of 16 residues. The CDR3 nucleotides are TGTGCCAGCAGCCCGCCCGGACAAGCAACTAATGAAAAACTGTTTTTT. Its translation: CASSPPGQATNEKLFF.

The chain couples TRBV7-2 to TRBJ1-2; possible D gene TRBD1, 5 bases. V was pared by 1 base and J by 2 bases, with 11 bases between. CDR3 length equals 15 residues. CDR1 is SGHTA, CDR2 FQGNSA, per germline. The CDR3, as DNA: TGTGCCAGCAGCTTAGACCCGGGGGAGAACTATGGCTACACCTTC. Encoded protein: CASSLDPGENYGYTF. Combining the CDR3 with reference TRBV7-2 and TRBJ1-2 gives the whole variable domain GAGVSQSPSNKVTEKGKDVELRCDPISGHTALYWYRQSLGQGLEFLIYFQGNSAPDKSGLPSDRFSAERTGGSVSTLTIQRTQQEDSAVYLCASSLDPGENYGYTFGSGTRLTVV.

Here the CDR3 DNA reads TGTGCCAGAAGCTTAAGGCCAGGGGATGGCTACACCTTC. As protein: CARSLRPGDGYTF. This chain uses TRBV7-5 with TRBJ1-2; TRBD1 is the table's D call, not checked against the DNA. TRBV7-5 is a pseudogene segment. The CDR3 extends over 13 amino acids.

V and J are TRBV5-4 and TRBJ1-1; perhaps TRBD1 as D (6 bases). Trimming left V 4 bases short and J 1 base short, with 14 bases between. CDR1 and CDR2 from the germline V gene are SGHNT and YYREEE (reference sequence). The CDR3 extends over 15 amino acids. The CDR3 nucleotides read TGTGCCAGCAGCCCGCGGGGGGGGGCGAACACTGAAGCTTTCTTT. It yields the protein CASSPRGGANTEAFF.

The chain links TRBV6-7 to TRBJ1-2, with D perhaps matching TRBD1 (5 bases). TRBV6-7 is an ORF for which the function is uncertain. The V end was cut by 0 bases, the J end by 2 bases, with 13 bases between. The CDR3 runs 16 residues. The CDR3: CASSYSMVGGNYGYTF. CDR3 DNA sequence: TGTGCCAGCAGTTACTCGATGGTTGGGGGAAACTATGGCTACACCTTC.

The chain carries TRBV7-6 and TRBJ1-1; TRBD1 matches 8 bases. Germline CDR1 reads SGHVS; CDR2 reads FNYEAQ. The CDR3 spans 14 residues. V shed 7 bases and J 0 bases; nucleotides not matched to a gene: 4. The CDR3 DNA reads as TGTGCCAGCATGACAGGGGCACTGAACACTGAAGCTTTCTTT. Residues: CASMTGALNTEAFF.

V is TRBV28 and J is TRBJ2-5; 11 bases are a match to TRBD2. V lost 6 bases to trimming and J lost 3 bases; unmatched junction nucleotides: 3. The CDR3 has 14 amino acids. Germline V gene lookup returns CDR1 MDHEN and CDR2 SYDVKM. For the CDR3, the DNA is TGTGCCAGCAGCCCACTAGCGGGAGAAGAGACCCAGTACTTC. Translation gives CASSPLAGEETQYF.

This clone has only a few counts. The chain employs TRBV7-9 and TRBJ1-5, with TRBD1 identical over 12 bases. Trimming took 5 bases from V and 8 from J; bases not matched to a gene: 10. The CDR3 consists of 16 residues. CDR1 is SEHNR, CDR2 FQNEAQ, per germline (reference sequence). CDR3 DNA sequence: TGTGCCAGCAGCCCTGGGGACAGGGGGCGCTGGGAGCCCCAGCATTTT. Protein product: CASSPGDRGRWEPQHF.

The genes are TRBV7-6 and TRBJ2-3; 8 positions agree with TRBD2. There are 18 residues in the CDR3. Per the germline V gene, CDR1 is SGHVS and CDR2 is FNYEAQ. With V trimmed by 0 bases and J by 1 base, 9 bases remained unmatched. The CDR3 DNA reads as TGTGCCAGCAGCTTAGCGCTAAGCGGGGGAGTACGCACAGATACGCAGTATTTT. Translated, it gives CASSLALSGGVRTDTQYF.

This clone was detected many times. One end of the junction varies from germline; a read error may be responsible. Other DNA sequences from this sample encode an identical CDR3 as well. The rearrangement uses TRBV5-1 and TRBJ1-5; possibly TRBD1 for D (5 bases). The germline V gene has CDR1 SGHRS and CDR2 YFSETQ. The length of the CDR3 is 14 residues. CDR3 sequence reads: CASSLAGDGQPQHF. The CDR3 DNA reads TGTGCCAGCAGCTTGGCCGGGGACGGTCAGCCCCAGCATTTT.

The chain has TRBV29-1 and TRBJ1-1; D not resolved. CDR1 is SQVTM, CDR2 ANQGSEA, per germline. The CDR3 covers 11 residues. V was pared by 6 bases and J by 1 base, with 6 bases between. In DNA form, the CDR3 reads TGCAGCGTGGACGCGAACACTGAAGCTTTCTTT. Its protein product is CSVDANTEAFF.

The J gene is TRBJ1-1, the V gene TRBV9, with a weak D call TRBD1 (6 bases). The germline V gene has CDR1 SGDLS and CDR2 YYNGEE. This CDR3 contains 15 residues. Trimming removed 0 bases at V and 1 base at J, with 10 bases between. CDR3 in amino acids: CASSVALGGNTEAFF. CDR3 nucleotides: TGTGCCAGCAGCGTAGCTTTAGGGGGGAACACTGAAGCTTTCTTT. Based on the CDR3 plus reference TRBV9 and TRBJ1-1, the full variable domain is DSGVTQTPKHLITATGQRVTLRCSPRSGDLSVYWYQQSLDQGLQFLIQYYNGEERAKGNILERFSAQQFPDLHSELNLSSLELGDSALYFCASSVALGGNTEAFFGQGTRLTVV.

The table lists this clone with a few counts. The chain couples TRBV19 to TRBJ2-7; D is tentatively TRBD1 or TRBD2 (5 bases each). The CDR3 covers 16 residues. The V end lost 5 bases, the J end lost 4 bases, and 21 bases lay between the germline ends. CDR1 is LNHDA and CDR2 is SQIVND in the germline V gene (reference sequence). CDR3 DNA sequence: TGTGCCAGTAGTGGGTTTGGAGGCCTAGGGGCGTACGAGCAGTACTTC. This gives the protein CASSGFGGLGAYEQYF. The whole variable domain, remainder taken from reference TRBV19 and TRBJ2-7, is DGGITQSPKYLFRKEGQNVTLSCEQNLNHDAMYWYRQDPGQGLRLIYYSQIVNDFQKGDIAEGYSVSREKKESFPLTVTSAQKNPTAFYLCASSGFGGLGAYEQYFGPGTRLTVT.

The rearrangement uses TRBV7-3 and TRBJ1-1, with TRBD1 matching 8 bases. Germline loops: CDR1 SGHTA, CDR2 FQGTGA. The trim removed 3 bases at V and 5 bases at J, leaving 2 bases unmatched. This CDR3 spans 13 amino acids. CDR3 loop: CASSLRTGTEAFF. The CDR3 DNA sequence: TGTGCCAGCAGCTTGCGGACAGGGACTGAAGCTTTCTTT.

The chain recombines TRBV29-1 with TRBJ2-1; D not resolved. This CDR3 is 12 amino acids long. V dropped 2 bases and J dropped 6 bases, with 8 bases sitting between them. Germline CDR1 reads SQVTM; CDR2 reads ANQGSEA. This CDR3 is CSVEIVFNEQFF. CDR3 nucleotide sequence: TGCAGCGTTGAAATCGTCTTCAATGAGCAGTTCTTC.